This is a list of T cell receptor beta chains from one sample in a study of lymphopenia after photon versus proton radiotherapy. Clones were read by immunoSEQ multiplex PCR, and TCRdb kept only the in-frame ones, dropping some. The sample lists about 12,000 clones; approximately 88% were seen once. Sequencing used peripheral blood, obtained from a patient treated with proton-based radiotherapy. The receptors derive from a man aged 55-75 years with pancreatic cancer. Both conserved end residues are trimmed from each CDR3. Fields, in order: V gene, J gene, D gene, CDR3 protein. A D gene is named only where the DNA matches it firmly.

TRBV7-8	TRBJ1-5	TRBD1	ASSFRQGLALNQPQH
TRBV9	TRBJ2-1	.	ASSVAEVSYNEQF
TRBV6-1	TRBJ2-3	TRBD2	ASSETRTSGTTDTQY
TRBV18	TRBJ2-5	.	ASSLYNQETQY
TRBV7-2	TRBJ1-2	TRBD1	ASSSQSGTGANYGYT
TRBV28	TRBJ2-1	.	ASRNEQF
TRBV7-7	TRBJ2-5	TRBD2	ASSLAGGRETQY
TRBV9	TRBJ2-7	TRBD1	ASSVGQGASEQY
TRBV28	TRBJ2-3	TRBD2	ASSLTPAGGPLDTQY
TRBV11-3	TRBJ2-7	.	ASSSVGGVSYEQY
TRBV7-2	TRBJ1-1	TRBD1	ASSSRQGDTEAF
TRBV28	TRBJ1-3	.	ASSPGNTIY
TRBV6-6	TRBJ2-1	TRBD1	ASSRGPGGRNEQF
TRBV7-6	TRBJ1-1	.	ASSRWSEAF
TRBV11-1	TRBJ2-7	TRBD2	ASSLRAGSGSVKY
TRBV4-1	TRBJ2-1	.	ASSQVVSRSNEQF
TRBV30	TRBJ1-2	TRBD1	AWNRDRPYGYT
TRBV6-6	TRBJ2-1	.	ASCSRALWDEQF
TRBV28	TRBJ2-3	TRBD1	ASRTGESTDTQY
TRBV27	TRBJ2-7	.	ASSFGGEQY
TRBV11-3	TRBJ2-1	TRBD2	ASSDGGSRRGSNEQF
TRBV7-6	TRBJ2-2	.	ASRPSSLGTGELF
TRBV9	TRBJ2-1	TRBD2	ASSWTSEYNEQF
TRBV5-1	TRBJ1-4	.	ASSFFPQATNEKLF
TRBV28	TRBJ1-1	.	ASGLVTEAF
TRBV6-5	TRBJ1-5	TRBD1	ASSLGQHEGPQH
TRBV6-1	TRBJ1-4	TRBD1	ASRAPGQINEKLF
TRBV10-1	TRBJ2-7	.	ASSELGVDGSYEQY
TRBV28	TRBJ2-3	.	ASSFQLPGASTDTQY
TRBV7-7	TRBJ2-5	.	ASSLGSAETQY
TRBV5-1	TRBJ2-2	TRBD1	ASSPRGQGPSGELF
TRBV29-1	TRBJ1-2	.	SVDFRNSLSYGYT
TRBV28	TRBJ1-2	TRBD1	ASRRTGTHGYT
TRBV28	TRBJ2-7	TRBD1	ASSLTGFYYEQY
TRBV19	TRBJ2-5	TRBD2	ASSQRDETQY
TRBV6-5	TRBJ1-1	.	ASSYGGAMNTEAF
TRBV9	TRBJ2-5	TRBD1	ASSSSDRAETQY
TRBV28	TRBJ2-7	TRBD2	ASSLSLSSITSGGLSYEQY